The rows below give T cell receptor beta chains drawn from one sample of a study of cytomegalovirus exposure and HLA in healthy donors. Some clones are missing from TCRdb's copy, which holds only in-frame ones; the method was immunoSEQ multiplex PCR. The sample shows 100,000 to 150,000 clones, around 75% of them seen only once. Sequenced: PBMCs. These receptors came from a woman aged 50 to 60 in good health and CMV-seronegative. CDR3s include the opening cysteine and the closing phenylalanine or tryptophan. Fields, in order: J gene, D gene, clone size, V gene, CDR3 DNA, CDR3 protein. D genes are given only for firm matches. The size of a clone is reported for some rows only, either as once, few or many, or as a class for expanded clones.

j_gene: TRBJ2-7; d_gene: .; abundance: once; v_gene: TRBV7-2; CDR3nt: TGTGCCAGCAGCTTAGAGGGGGGGGCCTCCTACGAGCAGTACTTC; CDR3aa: CASSLEGGASYEQYF
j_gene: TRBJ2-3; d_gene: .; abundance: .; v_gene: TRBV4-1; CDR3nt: TGCGCCAGCAGCCAACAAGCCTCAGATACGCAGTATTTT; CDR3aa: CASSQQASDTQYF
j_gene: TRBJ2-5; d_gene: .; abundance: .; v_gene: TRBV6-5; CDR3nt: TGTGCCAGCAGGACCCCGGGGACATCCCAAGAGACCCAGTACTTC; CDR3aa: CASRTPGTSQETQYF
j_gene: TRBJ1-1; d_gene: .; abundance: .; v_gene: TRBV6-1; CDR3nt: TGTGCCAGCAGTGATCCGGGGTGGAGGCCTGAAGCTTTCTTT; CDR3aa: CASSDPGWRPEAFF
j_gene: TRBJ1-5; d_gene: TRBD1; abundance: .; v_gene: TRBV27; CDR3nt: TGTGCCAGCAGTTTCCGACAGGGCCATCAGCCCCAGCATTTT; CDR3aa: CASSFRQGHQPQHF
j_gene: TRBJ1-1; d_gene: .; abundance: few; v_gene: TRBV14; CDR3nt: TGTGCCAGCAGCCGGGCTCAGGGATACGGCACTGAAGCTTTCTTT; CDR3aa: CASSRAQGYGTEAFF
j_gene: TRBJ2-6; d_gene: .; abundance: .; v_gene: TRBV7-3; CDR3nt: TGTGCCAGCAGCCCGCAGGGGACCAGGAGCTCTGGGGCCAACGTCCTGACTTTC; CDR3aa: CASSPQGTRSSGANVLTF
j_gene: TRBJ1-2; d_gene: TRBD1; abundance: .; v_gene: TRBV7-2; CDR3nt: TGTGCCAGCAGCTGGTCGGGGACAGGGGGCGGAGGTGGCTACACCTTC; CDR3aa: CASSWSGTGGGGGYTF
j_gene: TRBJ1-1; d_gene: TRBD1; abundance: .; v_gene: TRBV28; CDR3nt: TGTGCCAGCAGCCTCCCAGGACAGGGATTATTGGCTTTCTTT; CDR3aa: CASSLPGQGLLAFF
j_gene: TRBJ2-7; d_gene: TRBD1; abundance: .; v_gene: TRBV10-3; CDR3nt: TGTGCCATCAGTGGCAGACAGGGGAAGGACGAGCAGTACTTC; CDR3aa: CAISGRQGKDEQYF
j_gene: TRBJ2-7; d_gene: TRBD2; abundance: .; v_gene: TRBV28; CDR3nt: TGTGCCAGCAGACTAGCGGGAGGCCTATCCTACGAGCAGTACTTC; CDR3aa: CASRLAGGLSYEQYF
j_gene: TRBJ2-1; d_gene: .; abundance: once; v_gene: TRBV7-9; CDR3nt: TGTGCCAGCAGCTTTTTGTCGGCAGGGAATGAGCAGTTCTTC; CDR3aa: CASSFLSAGNEQFF
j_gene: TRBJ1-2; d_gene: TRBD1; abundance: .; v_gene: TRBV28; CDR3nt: TGTGCCAGCAGCACGACAGGGGGCGTCGGGTTACGTGGCTACACCTTC; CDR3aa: CASSTTGGVGLRGYTF
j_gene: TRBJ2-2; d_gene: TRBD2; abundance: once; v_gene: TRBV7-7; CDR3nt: TGTGCTAGCAGCCAAAGCACTAGCGCGACGAGCACCGGGGAGCTGTTTTTT; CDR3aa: CASSQSTSATSTGELFF
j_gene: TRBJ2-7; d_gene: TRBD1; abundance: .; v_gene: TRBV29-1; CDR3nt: TGCAGCGTTGAAAACAGGGGGAATCGCTACGAGCAGTACTTC; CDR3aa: CSVENRGNRYEQYF
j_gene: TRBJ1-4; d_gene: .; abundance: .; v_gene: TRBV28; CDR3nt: TGTGCCAGCAGTTTCAATTGGAGCAAAAAACTGTTTTTT; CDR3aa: CASSFNWSKKLFF
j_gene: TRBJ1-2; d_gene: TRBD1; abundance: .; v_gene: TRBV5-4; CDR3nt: TGTGCCAGCAGCGTAGACAGGGCCGACTATGGCTACACCTTC; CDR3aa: CASSVDRADYGYTF
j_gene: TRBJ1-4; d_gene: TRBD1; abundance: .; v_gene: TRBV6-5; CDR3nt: TGTGCCAGCAGCCGACAGGGGGCAGGTGAAAAACTGTTTTTT; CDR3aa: CASSRQGAGEKLFF
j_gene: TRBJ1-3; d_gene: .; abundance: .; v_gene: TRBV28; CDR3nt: TGTGCCAGCAGTTTCGCTCCGTGGGGTGGAGGAAACAACATATATTTT; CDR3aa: CASSFAPWGGGNNIYF
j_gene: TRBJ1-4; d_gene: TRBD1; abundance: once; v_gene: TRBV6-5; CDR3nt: TGTGCCAGCAGTTACTCGAGAGGGGGCCGTAATGAAAAACTGTTTTTT; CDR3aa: CASSYSRGGRNEKLFF
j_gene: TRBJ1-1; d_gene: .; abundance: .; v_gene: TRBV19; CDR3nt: TGTGCCAGTAGTATTGACCCAGGGGCGTCCACTGAAGCTTTCTTT; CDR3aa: CASSIDPGASTEAFF
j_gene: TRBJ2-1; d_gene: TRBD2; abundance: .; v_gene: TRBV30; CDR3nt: TGTGCCTGCACCAGACTAGCGGGAGAGCAGTTCTTC; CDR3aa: CACTRLAGEQFF
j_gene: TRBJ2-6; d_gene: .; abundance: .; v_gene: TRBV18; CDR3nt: TGTGCCAGCTCCCCTAAAGCAGGGGCCAACGTCCTGACTTTC; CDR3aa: CASSPKAGANVLTF
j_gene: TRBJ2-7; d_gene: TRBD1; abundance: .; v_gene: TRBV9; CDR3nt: TGTGCCAGCAGCCGGGACAGGGCCTACGAGCAGTACTTC; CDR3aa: CASSRDRAYEQYF
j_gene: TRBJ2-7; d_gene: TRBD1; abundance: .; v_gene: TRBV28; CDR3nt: TGTGCCAGCAGCCCCGTCGACAGGGGCTACGAGCAGTACTTC; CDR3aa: CASSPVDRGYEQYF